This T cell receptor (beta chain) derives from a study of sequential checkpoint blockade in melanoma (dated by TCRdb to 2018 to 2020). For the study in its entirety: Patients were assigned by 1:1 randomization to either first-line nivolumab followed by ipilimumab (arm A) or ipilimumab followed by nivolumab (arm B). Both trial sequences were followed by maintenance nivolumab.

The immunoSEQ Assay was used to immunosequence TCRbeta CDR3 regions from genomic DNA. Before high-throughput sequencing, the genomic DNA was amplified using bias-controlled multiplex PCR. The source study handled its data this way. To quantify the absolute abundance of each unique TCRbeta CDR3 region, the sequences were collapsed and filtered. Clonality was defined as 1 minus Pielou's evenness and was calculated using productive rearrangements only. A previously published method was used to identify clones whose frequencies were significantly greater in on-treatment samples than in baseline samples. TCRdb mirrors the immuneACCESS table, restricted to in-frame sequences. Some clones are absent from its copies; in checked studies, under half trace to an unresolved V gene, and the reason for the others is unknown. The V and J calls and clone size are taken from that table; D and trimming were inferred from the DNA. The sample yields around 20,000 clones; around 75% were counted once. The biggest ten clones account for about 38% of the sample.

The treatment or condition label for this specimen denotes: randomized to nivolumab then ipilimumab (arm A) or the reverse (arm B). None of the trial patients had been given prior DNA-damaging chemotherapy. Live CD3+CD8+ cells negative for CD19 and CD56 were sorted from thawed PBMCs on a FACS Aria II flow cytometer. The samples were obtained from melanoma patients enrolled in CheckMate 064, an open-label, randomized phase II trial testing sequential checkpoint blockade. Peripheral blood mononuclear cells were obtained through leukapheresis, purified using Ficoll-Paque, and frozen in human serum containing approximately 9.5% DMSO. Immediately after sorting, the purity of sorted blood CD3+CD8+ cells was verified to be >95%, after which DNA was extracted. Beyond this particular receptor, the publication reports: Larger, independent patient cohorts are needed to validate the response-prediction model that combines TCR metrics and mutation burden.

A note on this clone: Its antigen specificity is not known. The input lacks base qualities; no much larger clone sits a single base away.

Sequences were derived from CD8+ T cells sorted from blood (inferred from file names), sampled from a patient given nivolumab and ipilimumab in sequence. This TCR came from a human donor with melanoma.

The CDR3: CAWSPGEYEQYF. Here is the DNA: TGTGCCTGGAGCCCGGGAGAATACGAGCAGTACTTC. The sequence links TRBV30 to TRBJ2-7; TRBD2 might be the D gene, on 6 matching bases. V is pared back by 3 bases and J by 4 bases, with 10 bases lying between the germline termini. The CDR3 runs 12 residues from the cysteine to the phenylalanine. The only DNA kept is the CDR3, 36 bases in frame from the first base. CDR1 and CDR2 are drawn from the germline V gene (reference sequence): GTSNPN, SVGIG.